This T cell receptor beta chain was observed in a study of long-term antiretroviral therapy in people with HIV (dated by TCRdb to between 2020 and 2023). General notes on the study: The earliest samples were collected approximately a decade before the 2015 WHO recommendation for immediate ART, a period when ART was typically delayed until CD4 counts fell. The cohort contributed under 200 cryopreserved PBMC samples from 25 to 35 adults with confirmed HIV infection, collected serially over a mean of approximately 6 years (range 1-12). Among the 30 to 35 participants with HIV, more than ten were female. A retrospective serial study tested whether ART initiation and durable HIV suppression were associated with changes in peripheral blood TRB repertoire composition and diversity. No cross-contamination during QIAcube processing was shown when test extractions of a monoclonal T-cell line were performed alongside 30 to 40 polyclonal samples. What the work shows at the level of the full study, not this receptor alone: HIV repertoires had narrower CDR3 length ranges than controls, and the network structure suggested an antigen-experienced repertoire that shifted only slightly toward naive after ART. Because pre-ART samples had limited cell numbers, profiling was done on unsorted PBMC rather than on sorted CD4+ and CD8+ T cells. Samples dated from the mid-2000s to the late 2010s, and the ART regimens used may be less effective than current ones. A significant increase in TRB diversity was found to be associated with ART initiation, although TRB diversity was observed to remain significantly below that of transplant donor controls even after long-term ART. Expanded TRB clones identified before ART initiation dominated the repertoire at all time points, although this dominance fluctuated and declined in many PLHIV after ART. No data were available on ART adherence, viral resistance or therapy changes, limiting inferences about post-ART repertoire changes. Limited PBMC availability meant only the TCR beta chain was sequenced, without alpha chain pairing.

To be included, a participant needed at least one PBMC sample from before ART initiation plus at least two post-ART samples. Every participant with HIV received treatment in the United States of America. Cryopreserved samples of about 1-10 million PBMC were thawed and washed before DNA extraction. At the time of the earliest PBMC sample, participants with HIV were aged between roughly 20 and 55 years. Per participant, PBMC samples came from 1-4 timepoints prior to ART initiation and 2-8 timepoints following ART initiation, for a median of 7 samples. For every participant, serial HIV viral load, CD4+ T-cell count, ART history and demographic data were obtained. A Qiagen kit on a QIAcube was used to extract genomic DNA from unsorted PBMC, with samples processed in batches of 12. About this clone itself: Its cognate antigen has yet to be identified. No much larger clone exists at a distance of one base, and base qualities are not known.

The immunoSEQ hsTCRB v3.0 assay was used at survey level resolution to sequence the TRB variable region. TRB sequencing targeted a depth of about 35,000-55,000 T-cell genomes per sample. Pooled TRB libraries were sequenced on an Illumina MiSeq with a v3 150-cycle kit. Per the authors' processing: Repertoire analysis was run in R within a reproducible Nextflow workflow that covered QC, data transformation and analysis. LymphoSeq2, an R package for exploring AIRR-Seq data, was used to implement custom analyses. A few samples yielding fewer than 5000 total TRB sequences were excluded, leaving around 200 analyzed HIV repertoires. Among the approximately 200 retained HIV repertoires, 55 to 65 were collected before ART initiation and 129 after ART initiation. Each repertoire was downsampled to 5000 TRB nucleotide sequences, and summary statistics were averaged across 100 downsampling iterations. The analysis kept only TRB sequences whose CDR3 regions were at least seven amino acids long. Diversity was assessed using a clonality score derived from Shannon entropy and using the Gini coefficient. Repertoire networks linked the top 5000 CDR3 amino acid sequences whenever two sequences differed by an edit distance of one. For TRB CDR3 amino acid sequences, antigen specificity groups and MHC restriction were predicted with GLIPH2. To flag known associations with CMV, EBV, HIV or tissue antigens, CDR3 amino acid sequences were compared against VDJdb and McPAS-TCR. Pre-ART, post-ART and control groups were compared with Wilcoxon signed-rank tests and Holm-Bonferroni correction. What TCRdb holds here is the immuneACCESS table cut down to in-frame rearrangements. Part of the clones is not present; checked against another copy, under half of the missing clones reflect an unresolved V gene, and the others are unexplained. That table gives V, J and clone size, and the DNA gave D and trimming. Counted in this sample were some 24,000 clones; roughly 80% of them appeared once. The ten largest clones capture about 5.7% of the sample.

Inclusive of the bounding cysteine and phenylalanine, the CDR3 is 13 residues long. The DNA shown is the 39-base CDR3, in frame from base 1. Trimming removed 0 bases from V and 5 bases from J, leaving 7 bases between the germline ends. CDR1 and CDR2 are drawn from the germline V gene: SGHTA, FQGNSA. Here the sequenced sample was unsorted PBMCs, taken 0.7 years before starting antiretroviral therapy. This TCR derives from a man aged 30 to 45 with HIV. The V and J segments used are TRBV7-2 and TRBJ2-5, with the D gene not confidently named. This receptor carries the CDR3 CASSLAGWETQYF. In nucleotides, the sequence is TGTGCCAGCAGCTTAGCGGGGTGGGAGACCCAGTACTTC. Where the CDR3 stops, the reference TRBV7-2 and TRBJ2-5 genes take over; the full variable domain is GAGVSQSPSNKVTEKGKDVELRCDPISGHTALYWYRQSLGQGLEFLIYFQGNSAPDKSGLPSDRFSAERTGGSVSTLTIQRTQQEDSAVYLCASSLAGWETQYFGPGTRLLVL.